A single sample gave rise to the 14 T cell receptor beta chains below, sequenced in a study of blood T cell repertoires in COVID-19. Assay used: immunoSEQ multiplex PCR; TCRdb lists only in-frame clones, some missing. Of 250,000 or so clones listed, approximately 88% are singletons. The sequencing input was PBMCs or T cells enriched from blood (not recorded which). All receptors derive from a woman in her thirties or forties with acute COVID-19.

The chain joins TRBV7-9 to TRBJ2-1, with D possibly matching TRBD2 (7 bases). V dropped 6 bases and J dropped 14 bases, with 14 bases sitting between them. From germline, CDR1 is SEHNR and CDR2 FQNEAQ (reference sequence). The CDR3 spans 11 residues. The CDR3 nucleotides are TGTGCCAGCAGAAGGGGGGGGGCCGAGTTCTTC. Protein product: CASRRGGAEFF.

CDR3 protein: CASSSLTGSGAFF. The CDR3 DNA is TGTGCCAGCAGCTCCTTGACAGGGTCAGGAGCTTTCTTT. V is TRBV7-8 and J is TRBJ1-1; 7 bases fit TRBD1. The V gene's germline CDR1 is SGHVS and CDR2 FQNEAQ. The CDR3 is 13 residues long. The ends lost 4 bases at V and 10 bases at J; junction bases unmatched: 9. The full variable domain, with the rest looked up from reference TRBV7-8 and TRBJ1-1, is GAGVSQSPRYKVAKRGQDVALRCDPISGHVSLFWYQQALGQGPEFLTYFQNEAQLDKSGLPSDRFFAERPEGSVSTLKIQRTQQEDSAVYLCASSSLTGSGAFFGQGTRLTVV.

The chain links TRBV6-1 to TRBJ1-3, with a possible D match to TRBD1 (5 bases). Germline V gene lookup returns CDR1 MNHNS and CDR2 SASEGT. V was trimmed by 0 bases and J by 15 bases, leaving 9 bases between them. This CDR3 has 11 residues. CDR3 in DNA: TGTGCCAGCAGTGAAGCAGGGGCAAAATATTTT. This encodes CASSEAGAKYF.

This clone was recorded a few times. This chain connects TRBV11-2 to TRBJ2-7; 11 nucleotides align to TRBD2. Germline values: CDR1 SGHAT, CDR2 FQNNGV. The J segment lost 4 bases and the V segment lost 1 base, leaving 3 bases of the junction unmatched. CDR3 size: 15 residues. The CDR3 region has the DNA TGTGCCAGCAGCTTAGCTAGCGGGAGGATTTACGAGCAGTACGTC. It is translated as CASSLASGRIYEQYV.

The chain links TRBV4-3 to TRBJ2-1; D might be TRBD2 (5 bases). The V gene's germline CDR1 is LGHNA and CDR2 YSLEER. Trimming removed 1 base at V and 1 base at J, with 5 bases between. The CDR3 sequence is 14 residues long. This CDR3 reads CASSQAGSYNEQFF. CDR3 nucleotides: TGCGCCAGCAGCCAAGCGGGATCCTACAATGAGCAGTTCTTC.

The J gene is TRBJ1-5, the V gene TRBV5-8, with no clear D. V gave up 1 base and J gave up 0 bases, with 11 bases separating them. The CDR3 is made up of 16 amino acids. Per the germline V gene, CDR1 is SGHTS and CDR2 is YDEGEE. The CDR3 protein is CASSLWVTNSNQPQHF. CDR3 nucleotides: TGTGCCAGCAGCTTGTGGGTCACTAATAGCAATCAGCCCCAGCATTTT.

This sequence joins TRBV19 and TRBJ1-4; 9 nucleotides agree with TRBD1. The trim removed 6 bases at V and 5 bases at J, leaving 4 bases unmatched. The V gene's germline CDR1 is LNHDA and CDR2 SQIVND (reference sequence). The CDR3 extends over 14 amino acids. The CDR3 sequence: CASSPGQGNEKLFF. CDR3 bases: TGTGCCAGTAGCCCGGGACAGGGCAATGAAAAACTGTTTTTT.

The chain uses TRBV3-1 (or the pseudogene TRBV3-2) and TRBJ2-6, with 11 bases identical to TRBD1. Germline V CDR1 and CDR2: LGHDT, YNNKEL (reference sequence). The trim removed 4 bases at V and 0 bases at J, leaving 2 bases unmatched. The CDR3 length is 17 residues. The CDR3 DNA follows: TGTGCCAGCAGCCTCGGGACAGGGGGCTCTGGGGCCAACGTCCTGACTTTC. This codes for CASSLGTGGSGANVLTF.

The rearrangement joins TRBV11-2 to TRBJ2-1; the D gene is possibly TRBD2 (6 bases). V was shortened by 5 bases and J by 11 bases, with 16 bases between the two germline ends. The CDR3 has 13 amino acids. Germline V lookup: CDR1 SGHAT, CDR2 FQNNGV. The CDR3 region has the DNA TGTGCCAGCAGCAGAGAGAGAGGGAGGCAGCAGTTCTTC. This sequence encodes CASSRERGRQQFF.

The chain couples TRBV5-1 to TRBJ1-4, with 7 positions matching TRBD1. Trimming at V came to 4 bases and at J to 4 bases, leaving 10 bases not matched to a gene. The CDR3 totals 16 residues. Germline assignment: CDR1 SGHRS and CDR2 YFSETQ. CDR3 nucleotides: TGCGCCAGCAGCCCCAGGACAGGTGTTCTTAATGAAAAACTGTTTTTT. Amino acids: CASSPRTGVLNEKLFF.

The rearrangement joins TRBV6-5 to TRBJ1-2; TRBD1 matches 7 bases. The CDR3 runs to 14 residues. Germline V gene lookup returns CDR1 MNHEY and CDR2 SVGAGI. Trimming at V came to 9 bases and at J to 6 bases, leaving 13 bases not matched to a gene. The CDR3 sequence: CASFSYGTVDGYTF. The CDR3 DNA is TGTGCCAGTTTTTCCTACGGGACAGTCGATGGCTACACCTTC.

CDR3: CASSFPGNEQFF. The CDR3 DNA reads TGCGCCAGCAGCTTCCCGGGGAATGAGCAGTTCTTC. The rearrangement uses TRBV10-1 and TRBJ2-1, with a weak D call TRBD2 (5 bases). The CDR3 loop spans 12 amino acids. Trimming cost V 6 bases and J 7 bases, with 10 bases left between them. CDR1 is WNHNN and CDR2 is SYGVQD in the germline V gene (reference sequence).

The chain couples TRBV25-1 to TRBJ1-1; D possibly corresponds to TRBD1 (5 bases). CDR1 is MGHDK and CDR2 is SYGVNS in the germline V gene. The germline V and J ends were trimmed by 4 bases and 10 bases, with 13 bases remaining between them. The CDR3 covers 12 residues. In nucleotides, the CDR3 is TGTGCCAGCAGTGCACAGAGTAGGGGAGCTTTCTTT. Its translation is CASSAQSRGAFF.

The rearrangement uses TRBV5-5 and TRBJ1-5; D perhaps matches TRBD1 (6 bases). V lost 4 bases and J 2 bases, leaving 13 bases between the germline ends. This CDR3 is built from 15 residues. Germline CDR1 and CDR2: SGHKS and YYEKEE (reference sequence). The CDR3 reads CASSQWTAGNQPQHF. CDR3 nucleotide sequence: TGTGCCAGCAGCCAATGGACAGCGGGCAATCAGCCCCAGCATTTT.